This is a list of T cell receptor beta chains from one sample in a study of regulatory T cells in long-lasting Graves disease. A single record per CDR3 protein comes from TCRdb applying MiXCR to the multiplex PCR reads. The sample has 350,000 to 550,000 distinct CDR3 sequences, around 14% seen once. Separately, the same data were catalogued under a study of T cells in Graves' hyperthyroidism and ophthalmopathy.

The starting material was peripheral blood mononuclear cells (PBMCs), obtained at new diagnosis, from a patient treated with antithyroid drugs. These receptors were obtained from a woman aged 25-40 years with Graves disease. The CDR3 runs from the conserved cysteine through the conserved F or W. D genes are given only for firm matches. Clone size is stated in some rows and not others, as once, few, many or a class when expanded.

d_gene	v_gene	abundance	j_gene	CDR3nt	CDR3aa
-	TRBV29-1	-	TRBJ2-7	TGCAGCATTCGTACCCACGAGCAGTACTTC	CSIRTHEQYF
TRBD2	TRBV5-1	many	TRBJ2-1	TGCGCCAGCAGCTTGGCCGGGACTAGCGGGACCGTAACTTACAATGAGCAGTTCTTC	CASSLAGTSGTVTYNEQFF
-	TRBV20-1	many	TRBJ2-1	TGCAGTGCTAGCGTAGGACTTAGCTCCTACAATGAGCAGTTCTTC	CSASVGLSSYNEQFF
-	TRBV6-1	-	TRBJ2-7	TGTGCCAGCACCCCCCTCCGACAGGGAGGCGAGCAGTACTTC	CASTPLRQGGEQYF
-	TRBV4-1	few	TRBJ2-1	TGCGCCAGCAGCCGGGGGGATTTTTCAGATGAGCAGTTCTTC	CASSRGDFSDEQFF
-	TRBV5-1	many	TRBJ2-1	TGCGCCAGCAGCGGGCCAGGGATTTACAATGAGCAGTTCTTC	CASSGPGIYNEQFF
-	TRBV18	many	TRBJ1-1	TGTGCCAGCAGTCCAAAGTGGGGGGACACTGAAGCTTTCTTT	CASSPKWGDTEAFF
TRBD2	TRBV5-5	many	TRBJ2-7	TGTGCCAGCAGCAGAGGGACTAGCGGGTTCTCCTACGAGCAGTACTTC	CASSRGTSGFSYEQYF
-	TRBV5-1	many	TRBJ2-1	TGCGCCAGCAGCTTGAGGGGTGGCTTGGAGGAGCAGTTCTTC	CASSLRGGLEEQFF
TRBD2	TRBV2	many	TRBJ2-3	TGTGCCAGAGGGACTAGCGCAAGCACAGATACGCAGTATTTT	CARGTSASTDTQYF
TRBD1	TRBV10-1	-	TRBJ2-2	TGCGCCAGCAAGAGGGGGCATACCGGGGAGCTGTTTTTT	CASKRGHTGELFF
-	TRBV5-1	few	TRBJ2-5	TGCGCCAGCAGCCCACAACAGGGAGAAGAGACCCAGTACTTC	CASSPQQGEETQYF
-	TRBV12-3/TRBV12-4	many	TRBJ1-1	TGTGCCAGTACGTTGGGGGGCACTGAAGCTTTCTTT	CASTLGGTEAFF
-	TRBV2	many	TRBJ2-1	TGTGCCAGCAGGGACCCAGGGGATGAGCAGTTCTTC	CASRDPGDEQFF
-	TRBV12-3/TRBV12-4	many	TRBJ1-1	TGTGCCAGCAGTTTATTGGAGGGGACTGAAGCTTTCTTT	CASSLLEGTEAFF
TRBD1	TRBV4-1	-	TRBJ1-2	TGCGCCAGCAGCCAAGATCCAGGGGGTGGCTACACCTTC	CASSQDPGGGYTF
TRBD1	TRBV20-1	few	TRBJ1-4	TGCAGTGCAAGGGGGCGGGCTAATGAAAAACTGTTTTTT	CSARGRANEKLFF
-	TRBV24-1	many	TRBJ1-2	TGTGCCACCAGTGAATCCGGGACTAACTATGGCTACACCTTC	CATSESGTNYGYTF
-	TRBV7-2	many	TRBJ1-1	TGTGCCAGCCCCCAGGACGTTCTTGAAGCTTTCTTT	CASPQDVLEAFF
-	TRBV15	many	TRBJ2-7	TGTGCCACCAGCAGAGGCGGCTACGAGCAGTACTTC	CATSRGGYEQYF
-	TRBV7-9	few	TRBJ2-3	TGTGCCAGCAGCTTAGTGATTGTAGATACGCAGTATTTT	CASSLVIVDTQYF
-	TRBV9	few	TRBJ2-1	TGTGCCAGCAGCCAACGCTACAATGAGCAGTTCTTC	CASSQRYNEQFF
-	TRBV29-1	-	TRBJ2-5	TGCAGCGTAGGGCACATTGAAGAGACCCAGTACTTC	CSVGHIEETQYF
TRBD1	TRBV5-5	many	TRBJ1-5	TGTGCCAGCAGCTTCGGCAGGGGGAGTCAGCCCCAGCATTTT	CASSFGRGSQPQHF
TRBD2	TRBV20-1	many	TRBJ2-1	TGCAGTGCTAGAGAACTAGCGGGTTACAATGAGCAGTTCTTC	CSARELAGYNEQFF
TRBD2	TRBV24-1	many	TRBJ2-1	TGTGCCACCAGTGATCCAGCCCGGGGACTAGCGGGAGGTGGAGAGCAGTTCTTC	CATSDPARGLAGGGEQFF
-	TRBV24-1	-	TRBJ1-5	TGTGCCACCGGTGACGCTGGTCAGGTTAATAGCAATCAGCCCCAGCATTTT	CATGDAGQVNSNQPQHF
TRBD1	TRBV29-1	-	TRBJ2-2	TGCAGCGTTGGGACAGGGGCGGGAGGGGAGCTGTTTTTT	CSVGTGAGGELFF
-	TRBV28	-	TRBJ1-1	TGTGCCAGCAGTTTCGATTACACTGAAGCTTTCTTT	CASSFDYTEAFF
-	TRBV18	many	TRBJ2-1	TGTGCCAGCTCACCGTTTCCCCTCTCCTACAATGAGCAGTTCTTC	CASSPFPLSYNEQFF
-	TRBV20-1	once	TRBJ2-7	TGCAGTGCTGGGAATAGCGCGAATGAGGACGAGCAGTACTTC	CSAGNSANEDEQYF
TRBD2	TRBV30	many	TRBJ2-7	TGTGCCTGGGAGGGACATACGACTAGCGGGAACACCTACGAGCAGTACTTC	CAWEGHTTSGNTYEQYF
-	TRBV18	-	TRBJ1-4	TGTGCCAGCTCACCTGGATCGGGACTTCACGCCGAAAAACTGTTTTTT	CASSPGSGLHAEKLFF
-	TRBV7-2	-	TRBJ2-4	TGTGCCAGCAGCTTACACCCTTCAGGAGGAGGGTCCAAAAACATTCAGTACTTC	CASSLHPSGGGSKNIQYF
-	TRBV7-8	few	TRBJ1-4	TGTGCCAGCAGCTTAGGTTATACAACTAATGAAAAACTGTTTTTT	CASSLGYTTNEKLFF
TRBD1	TRBV20-1	many	TRBJ2-3	TGCAGTGCCCACCAGGGCAGGGGGCTAGATACGCAGTATTTT	CSAHQGRGLDTQYF
TRBD2	TRBV7-2	-	TRBJ2-1	TGTGCCAGCGGACTAGCTACCAATGAGCAGTTCTTC	CASGLATNEQFF
-	TRBV5-6	-	TRBJ1-6	TGTGCCAGCAGCTCGTCTGGGGTCCACACTAATTCACCCCTCCACTTT	CASSSSGVHTNSPLHF
-	TRBV4-1	few	TRBJ2-5	TGCGCCAGCAGACGGGCTTTCCAAGAGACCCAGTACTTC	CASRRAFQETQYF
TRBD2	TRBV28	many	TRBJ2-1	TGTGCCAGCAGTGTCGTAGCGGGAGGGCCGTTGGATTACAATGAGCAGTTCTTC	CASSVVAGGPLDYNEQFF
TRBD1	TRBV12-3/TRBV12-4	-	TRBJ1-4	TGTGCCAGCAGTTTAACCTTAGGGGGCGGTGAAAAACTGTTTTTT	CASSLTLGGGEKLFF
TRBD2	TRBV7-2	many	TRBJ2-1	TGTGCCAGCAGCCCTACTAGCGGATCTTACAATGAGCAGTTCTTC	CASSPTSGSYNEQFF
-	TRBV5-1	few	TRBJ2-7	TGCGCCAGCAGCTTGGTATTTATCCGAGCAGAGAACCCGAGCTCCTACGAGCAGTACTTC	CASSLVFIRAENPSSYEQYF
-	TRBV5-4	-	TRBJ2-7	TGTGCCAGCAGCTTGGCCTTGACAGGCCCCTACGAGCAGTACTTC	CASSLALTGPYEQYF
-	TRBV4-1	few	TRBJ2-3	TGCGCCAGCAGCCAAGATCCTCGCGGGCGCCCAGATACGCAGTATTTT	CASSQDPRGRPDTQYF
-	TRBV7-2	many	TRBJ2-2	TGTGCCAGCAGCCGCGGACAGAACATAAACACCGGGGAGCTGTTTTTT	CASSRGQNINTGELFF
TRBD2	TRBV20-1	-	TRBJ2-1	TGCAGTGCGGTAGGACTAGCGGTGAATGAGCAGTTCTTC	CSAVGLAVNEQFF
TRBD2	TRBV20-1	-	TRBJ2-5	TGCAGTGCTAGGTCTAGCGGGAGCGAGACCCAGTACTTC	CSARSSGSETQYF
-	TRBV13	-	TRBJ1-1	TGTGCCAGCAGCTTATGGTCGCTGGCAGACATTGAAGCTTTCTTT	CASSLWSLADIEAFF
TRBD2	TRBV5-1	few	TRBJ2-1	TGCGCCAGCAGCTTGAGCTCTGGGGGGGTCAATGAGCAGTTCTTC	CASSLSSGGVNEQFF
-	TRBV9	few	TRBJ1-6	TGTGCCAGCAGCGTAGATTTGGGGACGGGTTCACCCCTCCACTTT	CASSVDLGTGSPLHF
TRBD1	TRBV7-2	-	TRBJ2-7	TGTGCCAGCAGCTTAATCCTGGACAGGGACTACGAGCAGTACTTC	CASSLILDRDYEQYF
-	TRBV6-5	few	TRBJ2-1	TGTGCCAGCAGTTACCGTATTAGCGCATCCTACAATGAGCAGTTCTTC	CASSYRISASYNEQFF
TRBD2	TRBV29-1	many	TRBJ2-2	TGCAGCGTTACCGGACTAGCGGGAGCCGACACCGGGGAGCTGTTTTTT	CSVTGLAGADTGELFF